A single sample gave rise to the 30 T cell receptor beta chains below, sequenced in a study of T cell repertoires in cytomegalovirus infection. TCRdb re-derived calls from the reads in MiXCR, one entry per CDR3 protein. This table has about 740,000 distinct CDR3 sequences, about 40% appearing once. Sequencing was carried out using PBMCs. The receptor source for this set is a human donor in good health (CMV status not recorded). Some clones in this sample may be carry-over from other donors' samples.

This clonotype was seen more than once but under ten times. This chain links TRBV2 with TRBJ1-2; 9 positions agree with TRBD1. V lost 6 bases, J lost 6 bases, and 14 bases stayed unmatched. The germline V gene encodes CDR1 SNHLY and CDR2 FYNNEI. The CDR3 has 16 amino acids. The CDR3 loop is CASSPGTGNTIHGYTF. The CDR3 region has the DNA TGTGCCAGCAGCCCCGGGACAGGGAATACCATTCATGGCTACACCTTC.

This clonotype has a count of ten or more. The rearrangement links TRBV7-2 to TRBJ2-2; unclear D gene. Germline CDR1 and CDR2: SGHTA and FQGNSA. This CDR3 is 13 amino acids long. V lost 6 bases and J lost 5, with 10 bases in between. The CDR3 loop is CASSRLITGELFF. CDR3 sequence (DNA): TGTGCCAGCAGTCGACTGATTACCGGGGAGCTGTTTTTT.

The chain carries TRBV28 and TRBJ1-1, with D possibly being TRBD1 (6 bases). This CDR3 spans 14 amino acids. Germline CDR1 is MDHEN and CDR2 is SYDVKM. Trimming removed 6 bases at V and 10 bases at J, with 21 bases between. CDR3 sequence reads: CASSSGGASSLAFF. In DNA, the CDR3 is TGTGCCAGCAGCTCGGGGGGCGCATCGTCCTTAGCTTTCTTT.

In this sample, this clonotype turned up a few times. V usage is TRBV27 and J usage is TRBJ1-6; possible D gene TRBD1, 6 bases. Between the trimmed V and J ends, which lost 5 bases and 4 bases, there was a span of 27 bases. From germline, CDR1 is MNHEY and CDR2 SMNVEV (reference sequence). The CDR3 is 20 residues long. CDR3 in DNA: TGTGCCAGCAGTGCCTCTCTTCCAGGACAGACCCGAAAATATAATTCACCCCTCCACTTT. Its translation is CASSASLPGQTRKYNSPLHF.

Concerning this clonotype: The conserved phenylalanine or tryptophan normally closing the CDR3 is absent here, so this likely arose from a read error. The genes are TRBV6-8 and TRBJ1-6, with D perhaps TRBD1 (5 bases). The CDR3 is 13 residues long. Trimming cost V 9 bases and J 7 bases, with 13 bases left between them. The germline V gene has CDR1 MNHGY and CDR2 SAAAGT. In nucleotides, the CDR3 is TGTGCCAGAACCCCGGGGCCGAATTCACCCCTCCACTGT. This translates into CARTPGPNSPLHC.

The rearrangement uses TRBV3-1 and TRBJ2-1; tentatively, D is TRBD2 (5 bases). The CDR3 runs to 16 residues. Between the trimmed V and J ends, which lost 0 bases and 2 bases, there was a span of 11 bases. Germline values: CDR1 LGHDT, CDR2 YNNKEL (reference sequence). CDR3 sequence reads: CASSQDFSGTYNEQFF. The CDR3 nucleotides are TGTGCCAGCAGCCAAGATTTTTCCGGGACCTACAATGAGCAGTTCTTC.

This chain links TRBV28 with TRBJ1-2; D gene ambiguous. V shed 6 bases and J shed 8 bases, with 13 bases lying between them. Germline V gene sequence: CDR1 MDHEN, CDR2 SYDVKM. The CDR3 totals 12 residues. Here the CDR3 DNA reads TGTGCCAGCAGACCCTATGTTGCCGGCTACACCTTC. This gives the protein CASRPYVAGYTF.

CDR3 in amino acids: CASSRTGGWTEAFF. The DNA for the CDR3 is TGTGCCAGCTCACGTACAGGGGGCTGGACTGAAGCTTTCTTT. The V call is TRBV18, the J call TRBJ1-1; TRBD1 matches at 9 bases. Germline trimming cut 4 bases from V and 5 bases from J; bases unmatched to any gene: 5. The length of the CDR3 is 14 residues. Germline CDR1 KGHSH, CDR2 LQKENI.

About this clonotype: A read error may produce the germline difference seen at one junction end. This rearrangement joins TRBV7-2 to TRBJ1-1; possibly TRBD1 for D (6 bases). Per germline, CDR1 SGHTA and CDR2 FQGNSA. The CDR3 runs 15 residues. The CDR3 spells CDSSPETGVNTEALF. CDR3 nucleotide sequence: TGTGACAGCAGCCCCGAGACAGGCGTGAACACTGAAGCTTTATTT.

Ten or more counts support this clonotype. The chain has TRBV7-6 and TRBJ2-7, with 7 bases that match TRBD2. Trimming removed 1 base from V and 3 bases from J; junction bases left unmatched: 18. The length of the CDR3 is 19 residues. The germline V gene has CDR1 SGHVS and CDR2 FNYEAQ. CDR3 nucleotides: TGTGCCAGCAGCTTAGAAACTCCAAGGTGGGGCGGGAGAGGCTACGAGCAGTACTTC. It codes for CASSLETPRWGGRGYEQYF.

This clonotype has more than one count but fewer than ten. The chain is built from TRBV19 and TRBJ2-2; 11 bases line up with TRBD1. V dropped 6 bases and J dropped 5; count of bases not matched to a gene: 2. This CDR3 is 14 amino acids long. Germline-derived CDR1 and CDR2 are LNHDA and SQIVND (reference sequence). The CDR3 loop reads CASRDRGLTGELFF. The CDR3 DNA sequence: TGTGCCAGTAGGGACAGGGGGCTAACCGGGGAGCTGTTTTTT. Supplemented by reference TRBV19 and TRBJ2-2, the full variable domain reads DGGITQSPKYLFRKEGQNVTLSCEQNLNHDAMYWYRQDPGQGLRLIYYSQIVNDFQKGDIAEGYSVSREKKESFPLTVTSAQKNPTAFYLCASRDRGLTGELFFGEGSRLTVL.

In this sample, this clonotype turned up a few times. This rearrangement joins TRBV5-1 to TRBJ2-1; 12 bases agree with TRBD2. Germline V gene data show CDR1 as SGHRS and CDR2 as YFSETQ. V lost 3 bases, J lost 6 bases, and 4 bases stayed unmatched. The CDR3 runs to 15 residues. This CDR3 is CASSSQTSGSNEQFF. In nucleotides, the CDR3 is TGCGCCAGCAGCTCCCAGACTAGCGGGAGCAATGAGCAGTTCTTC.

The table lists this clonotype with a few counts. CDR3 sequence: CASSIVAGSGRKDNNEQFF. CDR3 nucleotide sequence: TGTGCCAGTAGTATTGTAGCGGGTAGCGGGAGGAAGGACAACAATGAGCAGTTCTTC. This chain uses TRBV19 with TRBJ2-1, with 10 nucleotides matching TRBD2. CDR3 length: 19 residues. CDR1 LNHDA and CDR2 SQIVND come from the germline V gene (reference sequence). Losses at the gene ends were 3 bases for V and 5 bases for J; bases not matched to a gene: 16.

This chain links TRBV12-3 or TRBV12-4 with TRBJ1-6, with 9 bases lining up with TRBD1. The CDR3 consists of 15 residues. The J segment lost 9 bases and the V segment lost 6 bases, leaving 9 bases of the junction unmatched. The CDR3 is CASSPRQGESSPLHF. The CDR3 region has the DNA TGTGCCAGCAGCCCGAGACAGGGGGAGAGTTCACCCCTCCACTTT.

The V and J genes are TRBV25-1 and TRBJ1-6; D unresolved. With 6 bases removed from V and 7 bases from J, the gap between germline ends came to 22 bases. Per the germline V gene, CDR1 is MGHDK and CDR2 is SYGVNS. The CDR3 is 17 residues long. This CDR3 is CASSPQPGSAANSPLHF. In nucleotides, the CDR3 is TGTGCCAGCAGCCCCCAACCGGGGAGTGCGGCCAATTCACCCCTCCACTTT.

This clonotype showed up many times. The V call is TRBV7-2, the J call TRBJ1-1, with a possible D match to TRBD1 (6 bases). Germline V gene lookup returns CDR1 SGHTA and CDR2 FQGNSA. V was cut by 6 bases and J by 4 bases, with 12 bases left in between. This CDR3 is built from 13 residues. DNA for the CDR3: TGTGCCAGCAGGCGGGCAGGGGCCACTGAAGCTTTCTTT. It specifies CASRRAGATEAFF.

The sample holds many counts of this clonotype. J is TRBJ1-1 and V is TRBV28, with D possibly TRBD1 on 6 matching bases. CDR3 length: 12 amino acids. V was cut by 6 bases and J by 2 bases, with 7 bases left in between. Germline loops: CDR1 MDHEN, CDR2 SYDVKM. As DNA, the CDR3 is TGTGCCAGCAGGGACAGAAACACTGAAGCTTTCTTT. Residues: CASRDRNTEAFF.

V usage is TRBV6-1 and J usage is TRBJ2-7; 7 bases fit TRBD1. Germline-derived CDR1 and CDR2 are MNHNS and SASEGT. The CDR3 covers 15 residues. Trimming at V came to 6 bases and at J to 2 bases, leaving 10 bases not matched to a gene. This chain's CDR3 is CASRRTGSNTYEQYF. The CDR3, as DNA: TGTGCCAGCAGAAGGACAGGCTCCAATACCTACGAGCAGTACTTC.

The chain links TRBV28 to TRBJ2-7; D not resolved. In germline, CDR1 is MDHEN, CDR2 SYDVKM. This CDR3 has 15 residues. V lost 6 bases to trimming and J lost 7 bases, with 22 bases between them. The CDR3 DNA is TGTGCCAGCAGCTATAGCTCGGCCTCCATCTGGGAGCAGTACTTC. Translating it yields CASSYSSASIWEQYF.

Concerning this clonotype itself: The conserved final phenylalanine or tryptophan is absent from the CDR3, which likely points to a read error. The J gene is TRBJ1-5, the V gene TRBV4-1, with D unclear. Germline-derived CDR1 and CDR2 are MGHRA and YSYEKL. There are 15 residues in the CDR3. The germline V and J ends were trimmed by 1 base and 6 bases, with 13 bases remaining between them. The chain's CDR3 is CASSQVEGDGQPQHC. The CDR3 bases are TGCGCCAGCAGCCAAGTGGAGGGTGATGGTCAGCCCCAGCATTGT.

This clonotype was recorded at least ten times. CDR3 nucleotides: TGTGCCAGCAGCTTAGTCTGGTCCTCTGGAAACACCATATATTTT. It encodes CASSLVWSSGNTIYF. J is TRBJ1-3 and V is TRBV7-2; D is unclear. Germline V CDR1 and CDR2: SGHTA, FQGNSA. Trimming took 1 base from V and 0 from J, leaving 7 bases between them. This CDR3 is built from 15 residues.

In this sample, this clonotype turned up a few times. This chain uses TRBV3-1 with TRBJ1-1; a weak D match, TRBD1 (5 bases). This CDR3 has 15 residues. Germline V gives CDR1 LGHDT, CDR2 YNNKEL (reference sequence). V lost 4 bases and J lost 5, with 17 bases in between. For the CDR3, the DNA is TGTGCCAGCAGCCCCCTAGGGGTTGTGGGTACTGAAGCTTTCTTT. This translates into CASSPLGVVGTEAFF.

In its sample, this clonotype was seen once. The chain uses TRBV4-1 and TRBJ2-1, with unresolved D. V lost 5 bases, J lost 7 bases, and 15 bases lay in between. In germline, CDR1 is MGHRA, CDR2 YSYEKL. The CDR3 totals 14 residues. CDR3 region: CASSDYGRRNEQFF. The CDR3 DNA reads TGCGCCAGCAGCGATTACGGACGGCGGAATGAGCAGTTCTTC.

The V gene is TRBV6-5, the J gene TRBJ1-5, with D perhaps matching TRBD1 (6 bases). From germline, CDR1 is MNHEY and CDR2 SVGAGI. Trimming shortened V by 6 bases and J by 0 bases, and 21 bases separated the two germline ends. The CDR3 covers 18 residues. For the CDR3, the DNA is TGTGCCAGCAGCCCCATTGTTGTCGCAGGGGATAGCAATCAGCCCCAGCATTTT. It codes for CASSPIVVAGDSNQPQHF.

A remark on this clonotype: This may be a read error, as it is one base from a much larger clone. This likely comes from a read error, as the CDR3 has no conserved phenylalanine or tryptophan at its end. The V gene is TRBV7-2, the J gene TRBJ2-1, with D possibly matching TRBD1 (5 bases). V lost 5 bases and J 5 bases, leaving 16 bases between the germline ends. This CDR3 is built from 15 residues. CDR1 is SGHTA, CDR2 FQGNSA, per germline. Written as DNA, the CDR3 is TGTGCCAGCAGCCTTACAGGTTTAACTCACAATGAGCAGTTCTTA. Translated: CASSLTGLTHNEQFL.

The genes are TRBV19 and TRBJ2-1; tentatively, D is TRBD2 (6 bases). CDR1 and CDR2 from the germline V gene are LNHDA and SQIVND (reference sequence). The CDR3 sequence is 14 residues long. Deletions cut 3 bases from V and 6 bases from J, with 12 bases between. This chain's CDR3 is CASSIQTEGNEQFF. The CDR3 nucleotides read TGTGCCAGTAGTATTCAAACGGAGGGCAATGAGCAGTTCTTC. Filled out from reference TRBV19 and TRBJ2-1, the complete variable domain reads DGGITQSPKYLFRKEGQNVTLSCEQNLNHDAMYWYRQDPGQGLRLIYYSQIVNDFQKGDIAEGYSVSREKKESFPLTVTSAQKNPTAFYLCASSIQTEGNEQFFGPGTRLTVL.

In its sample, this clonotype was seen many times. V is TRBV7-8 and J is TRBJ2-2; D unclear. Germline V gene lookup returns CDR1 SGHVS and CDR2 FQNEAQ. Trimming removed 5 bases from V and 1 base from J, with 20 bases in between. The CDR3 is made up of 18 amino acids. The CDR3 here is CASSPQGRNVRNTGELFF. CDR3 sequence (DNA): TGTGCCAGCAGCCCCCAAGGACGGAACGTTCGGAACACCGGGGAGCTGTTTTTT.

This clonotype appeared a few times. The rearrangement links TRBV7-9 to TRBJ2-7; no clear D. Germline V gene data show CDR1 as SEHNR and CDR2 as FQNEAQ (reference sequence). The CDR3 has 13 amino acids. The germline V and J ends were trimmed by 0 bases and 6 bases, with 9 bases remaining between them. CDR3 bases: TGTGCCAGCAGCTTAGCGGGGTGGGGCGAGCAGTACTTC. Amino acid sequence: CASSLAGWGEQYF.

The rearrangement uses TRBV29-1 and TRBJ2-7, with 7 nucleotides matching TRBD1. Germline values: CDR1 SQVTM, CDR2 ANQGSEA. After removal of 7 bases from V and 0 bases from J, the junction contained 9 bases not matched to a gene. CDR3 length: 14 amino acids. CDR3 sequence reads: CSGKDRANSYEQYF. In DNA, the CDR3 is TGCAGCGGGAAAGACAGGGCTAACTCCTACGAGCAGTACTTC.

This clonotype occurred a few times. The rearrangement links TRBV28 to TRBJ2-5, with D tentatively TRBD1 or TRBD2 (5 bases each). This CDR3 spans 14 amino acids. Trimming took off 7 bases at V and 2 bases at J, with 14 bases between the two ends. In germline, CDR1 is MDHEN, CDR2 SYDVKM. DNA of the CDR3: TGTGCCAGCAACACGAGGGGCCTACAAGAGACCCAGTACTTC. It specifies CASNTRGLQETQYF. The full variable domain, with the rest looked up from reference TRBV28 and TRBJ2-5, is DVKVTQSSRYLVKRTGEKVFLECVQDMDHENMFWYRQDPGLGLRLIYFSYDVKMKEKGDIPEGYSVSREKKERFSLILESASTNQTSMYLCASNTRGLQETQYFGPGTRLLVL.